Below are 18 T cell receptor beta chains sequenced from a single sample in a study of T cell responses to AZD1222 COVID-19 vaccine. Sequenced by immunoSEQ multiplex PCR; TCRdb stores in-frame clones only, minus some. The data hold roughly 50,000 clones, with around 80% observed a single time. This specimen consisted of peripheral blood, obtained on day 0 of AZD1222 vaccination. Every receptor here comes from an adult in good health.

The V call is TRBV11-2, the J call TRBJ1-4; D ambiguous. Germline CDR1 reads SGHAT; CDR2 reads FQNNGV. Trimming shortened V by 3 bases and J by 8 bases, and 10 bases separated the two germline ends. The CDR3 has 13 residues. The CDR3 DNA sequence: TGTGCCAGCAGCTTGGGTTTACAGGAAAAACTGTTTTTT. This encodes CASSLGLQEKLFF.

This clone was picked up a small number of times. The CDR3: CASSLRDVIDNEQFF. The CDR3 nucleotides read TGTGCCAGCAGTCTCCGGGACGTGATTGACAATGAGCAGTTCTTC. This chain uses TRBV6-5 with TRBJ2-1, with D perhaps given as TRBD1 or TRBD2 (5 bases each). This CDR3 has 15 amino acids. Germline V CDR1 and CDR2: MNHEY, SVGAGI. V dropped 5 bases and J dropped 5 bases, with 16 bases sitting between them.

This clone was counted a single time. The rearrangement uses TRBV7-9 and TRBJ1-1, with a weak D call TRBD1 (6 bases). V was trimmed by 7 bases and J by 1 base, leaving 16 bases between them. This CDR3 spans 15 amino acids. The germline gives CDR1 SEHNR, CDR2 FQNEAQ (reference sequence). CDR3 sequence reads: CASTEQGTTNTEAFF. In nucleotides, the CDR3 is TGTGCCAGCACCGAACAGGGTACAACGAACACTGAAGCTTTCTTT. Filled out from reference TRBV7-9 and TRBJ1-1, the complete variable domain reads DTGVSQNPRHKITKRGQNVTFRCDPISEHNRLYWYRQTLGQGPEFLTYFQNEAQLEKSRLLSDRFSAERPKGSFSTLEIQRTEQGDSAMYLCASTEQGTTNTEAFFGQGTRLTVV.

V gene TRBV21-1 combines with J gene TRBJ2-7; the table's D gene call, TRBD1, was not cross checked with the DNA. TRBV21-1 is given as a pseudogene. This CDR3 contains 15 residues. The CDR3: CASNRPGTASYEQYV. CDR3 bases: TGTGCCAGCAATAGACCCGGGACAGCTTCCTACGAGCAGTACGTC.

The CDR3 protein is CASSESAGNNSPLHF. The CDR3 coding sequence is TGTGCCAGCAGTGAATCCGCTGGGAATAATTCACCCCTCCACTTT. The chain uses TRBV25-1 and TRBJ1-6; D is ambiguous. The germline CDR1 and CDR2 sequences are MGHDK and SYGVNS. The CDR3 extends over 15 amino acids. Between the trimmed V and J ends, which lost 1 base and 5 bases, there was a span of 9 bases.

The chain employs TRBV21-1 and TRBJ2-2; whether TRBD1, the table's D call, matches the DNA was not checked. TRBV21-1 is deemed a pseudogene. The length of the CDR3 is 16 residues. CDR3: CASSPPGNRGDRGAVF. In DNA form, the CDR3 reads TGTGCCAGCAGCCCTCCTGGGAACAGGGGGGACCGGGGAGCTGTTTTT.

The chain joins TRBV24-1 to TRBJ2-3; 9 nucleotides align to TRBD2. Per germline, CDR1 KGHDR and CDR2 SFDVKD. There are 15 residues in the CDR3. The trim removed 5 bases at V and 2 bases at J, leaving 4 bases unmatched. As DNA, the CDR3 is TGTGCCACCAGTGGGGCGGGAGGGAACACAGATACGCAGTATTTT. It is translated as CATSGAGGNTDTQYF.

J is TRBJ2-7 and V is TRBV25-1; 10 nucleotides align to TRBD1. The CDR3 extends over 13 amino acids. With 6 bases clipped from V and 7 bases from J, the junction kept 6 bases outside the gene matches. Germline-derived CDR1 and CDR2 are MGHDK and SYGVNS. This CDR3 reads CASRRTGGWEQYF. CDR3 bases: TGTGCCAGCAGACGGACAGGGGGATGGGAGCAGTACTTC.

This chain connects TRBV6-2 or TRBV6-3 to TRBJ2-6; no firm D call. The V end was cut by 3 bases, the J end by 5 bases, with 11 bases between. The CDR3 is 15 residues long. CDR1 and CDR2 from the germline V gene are MNHEY and SVGEGT. The CDR3 loop is CASSYNTLWANVLTF. The CDR3 bases are TGTGCCAGCAGTTATAACACCCTCTGGGCCAACGTCCTGACTTTC.

This chain joins TRBV15 and TRBJ1-2, with D perhaps matching TRBD1 (6 bases). V lost 2 bases and J lost 4, with 11 bases in between. Germline V gene sequence: CDR1 LNHNV, CDR2 YYDKDF (reference sequence). The CDR3 is made up of 14 amino acids. The CDR3 coding sequence is TGTGCCACCAGCAGAAAAGACAGGTCCTATGGCTACACCTTC. Encoded protein: CATSRKDRSYGYTF.

J is TRBJ2-3 and V is TRBV5-1; 12 bases match TRBD1. CDR1 SGHRS and CDR2 YFSETQ come from the germline V gene. V trimming: 4 bases; J trimming: 6 bases; junction bases outside the gene matches: 6. The CDR3 has 15 amino acids. The CDR3 sequence: CASSMGTGGRDTQYF. Written as DNA, the CDR3 is TGCGCCAGCAGCATGGGGACAGGGGGCAGGGATACGCAGTATTTT. The variable domain in full, with the rest retrieved from reference TRBV5-1 and TRBJ2-3, is KAGVTQTPRYLIKTRGQQVTLSCSPISGHRSVSWYQQTPGQGLQFLFEYFSETQRNKGNFPGRFSGRQFSNSRSEMNVSTLELGDSALYLCASSMGTGGRDTQYFGPGTRLTVL.

The rearrangement links TRBV6-1 to TRBJ2-7, with 7 bases that match TRBD2. The CDR3 is 15 residues long. V was clipped by 2 bases and J by 7 bases; unmatched bases: 11. Looked up from germline, CDR1 is MNHNS and CDR2 is SASEGT. CDR3 DNA sequence: TGTGCCAGCAGTGAATTTGGTGGCATGGGAGGGGAGCAGTACGTC. Protein: CASSEFGGMGGEQYV.

This clone was seen a few times. This chain links TRBV7-6 with TRBJ1-1; 7 nucleotides agree with TRBD1. With 4 bases clipped from V and 6 bases from J, the junction kept 11 bases outside the gene matches. The CDR3 is 15 residues long. From germline, CDR1 is SGHVS and CDR2 FNYEAQ. In DNA, the CDR3 is TGTGCCAGCAGCTCTGGGGGACAGAACCCCCCTGAAGCTTTCTTT. Protein product: CASSSGGQNPPEAFF. The complete variable domain, with remaining parts taken from reference TRBV7-6 and TRBJ1-1, reads GAGVSQSPRYKVTKRGQDVALRCDPISGHVSLYWYRQALGQGPEFLTYFNYEAQQDKSGLPNDRFSAERPEGSISTLTIQRTEQRDSAMYRCASSSGGQNPPEAFFGQGTRLTVV.

This clone was picked up a small number of times. The chain is built from TRBV11-1 and TRBJ2-2, with D tentatively TRBD1 or TRBD2 (5 bases each). The length of the CDR3 is 14 residues. Germline V gene data show CDR1 as SGHAT and CDR2 as FQDESV (reference sequence). Between the trimmed V and J ends, which lost 6 bases and 2 bases, there was a span of 10 bases. The CDR3 sequence: CASSLGANTGELFF. The CDR3 DNA sequence: TGTGCCAGCAGTCTCGGGGCTAACACCGGGGAGCTGTTTTTT.

The chain uses TRBV9 and TRBJ1-3, with D hard to call. V was cut by 0 bases and J by 0 bases, with 7 bases left in between. Germline CDR1 and CDR2: SGDLS and YYNGEE. The CDR3 has 15 residues. For the CDR3, the DNA is TGTGCCAGCAGCGTAGACACGGTCTCTGGAAACACCATATATTTT. It specifies CASSVDTVSGNTIYF.

The gene calls are TRBV11-2 and TRBJ2-6, with 8 bases that match TRBD1. There are 17 residues in the CDR3. CDR1 SGHAT and CDR2 FQNNGV come from the germline V gene. V lost 5 bases to trimming and J lost 0 bases; unmatched junction nucleotides: 6. The CDR3 region is CASSPGQASSGANVLTF. The CDR3 nucleotides are TGTGCCAGCAGCCCGGGACAGGCCAGCTCTGGGGCCAACGTCCTGACTTTC.

The chain has TRBV28 and TRBJ1-1, with D unresolved. Germline-derived CDR1 and CDR2 are MDHEN and SYDVKM. CDR3 length: 10 residues. Trimming cost V 11 bases and J 5 bases, with 9 bases left between them. The CDR3 reads CASGRTEAFF. The CDR3 bases are TGTGCCTCAGGAAGGACTGAAGCTTTCTTT.

V gene TRBV11-2 combines with J gene TRBJ2-2; D unresolved. The germline V and J ends were trimmed by 5 bases and 4 bases, with 14 bases remaining between them. Looked up from germline, CDR1 is SGHAT and CDR2 is FQNNGV. The CDR3 has 15 amino acids. The CDR3 DNA is TGTGCCAGCAGCACCGAGTCGGGCGGCACCGGGGAGCTGTTTTTT. As protein: CASSTESGGTGELFF. The full variable domain, rest sourced from reference TRBV11-2 and TRBJ2-2, is EAGVAQSPRYKIIEKRQSVAFWCNPISGHATLYWYQQILGQGPKLLIQFQNNGVVDDSQLPKDRFSAERLKGVDSTLKIQPAKLEDSAVYLCASSTESGGTGELFFGEGSRLTVL.